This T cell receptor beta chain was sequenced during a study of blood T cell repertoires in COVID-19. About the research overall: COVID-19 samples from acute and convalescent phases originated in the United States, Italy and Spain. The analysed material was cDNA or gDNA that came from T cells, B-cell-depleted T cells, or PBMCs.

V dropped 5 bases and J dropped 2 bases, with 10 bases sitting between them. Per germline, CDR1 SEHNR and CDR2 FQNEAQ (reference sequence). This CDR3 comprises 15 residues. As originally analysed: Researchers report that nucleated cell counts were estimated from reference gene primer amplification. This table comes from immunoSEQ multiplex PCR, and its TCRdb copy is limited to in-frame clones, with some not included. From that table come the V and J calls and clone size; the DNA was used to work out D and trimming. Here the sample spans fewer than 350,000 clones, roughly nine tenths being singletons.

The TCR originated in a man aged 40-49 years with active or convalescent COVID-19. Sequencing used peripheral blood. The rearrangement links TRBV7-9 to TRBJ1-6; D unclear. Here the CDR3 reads CASSSDGAYNSPLHF. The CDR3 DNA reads TGTGCCAGCAGCAGCGACGGTGCCTATAATTCACCCCTCCACTTT. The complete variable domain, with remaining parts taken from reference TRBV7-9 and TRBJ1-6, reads DTGVSQNPRHKITKRGQNVTFRCDPISEHNRLYWYRQTLGQGPEFLTYFQNEAQLEKSRLLSDRFSAERPKGSFSTLEIQRTEQGDSAMYLCASSSDGAYNSPLHFGNGTRLTVT.